These 23 T cell receptor beta chains were sequenced from one sample in a study of chemoradiotherapy in HPV16-positive cancers (dated by TCRdb to between 2021 and 2024). The method behind the library was the immunoSEQ multiplex PCR assay. As stored in TCRdb, this immuneACCESS dataset retains in-frame rearrangements with V and J assigned. A fraction of the clones does not appear; measured against another copy, unresolved V genes explain less than half of the discrepancy, and the remainder lacks a known reason. The table for this sample lists around 9,600 clones; more than 75% of them were counted only once. The top ten clonotypes cover more than 8% of the sample. Sampling was conducted from a patient who underwent chemoradiotherapy. The receptors stem from a human donor with HPV-associated anogenital cancer.

This clone was observed a single time. This chain links TRBV7-2 with TRBJ1-1; D unclear. The V gene lost 5 bases and the J gene lost 4 bases, with 14 bases spanning the gap. Germline-derived CDR1 and CDR2 are SGHTA and FQGNSA. The CDR3 sequence is 14 residues long. The CDR3 is CASSVRYSGTEAFF. CDR3 coding DNA: TGTGCCAGCAGCGTCCGTTACAGCGGCACTGAAGCTTTCTTT.

The gene calls are TRBV6-5 and TRBJ1-1; D is undetermined. The germline V and J ends were trimmed by 5 bases and 5 bases, with 15 bases remaining between them. The germline CDR1 and CDR2 sequences are MNHEY and SVGAGI. The CDR3 consists of 14 residues. As DNA, the CDR3 is TGTGCCAGCAGTACTAGACGGACCACTACTGAAGCTTTCTTT. This codes for CASSTRRTTTEAFF.

The CDR3 spells CASSVGGHYGYTF. Here the CDR3 DNA reads TGTGCCAGCAGTGTTGGGGGCCACTATGGCTACACCTTC. The rearrangement links TRBV2 to TRBJ1-2; tentative D call: TRBD1 (6 bases). The germline CDR1 and CDR2 sequences are SNHLY and FYNNEI. Trimming removed 4 bases from V and 3 bases from J, with 9 bases in between. CDR3 length: 13 residues. The whole variable domain, filled in from reference TRBV2 and TRBJ1-2, reads EPEVTQTPSHQVTQMGQEVILRCVPISNHLYFYWYRQILGQKVEFLVSFYNNEISEKSEIFDDQFSVERPDGSNFTLKIRSTKLEDSAMYFCASSVGGHYGYTFGSGTRLTVV.

A few counts support this clone. This sequence joins TRBV6-6 and TRBJ1-6; D remains ambiguous. CDR1 and CDR2 (germline): MNHNY, SVGAGI (reference sequence). Trimming left V 6 bases short and J 8 bases short, with 14 bases between. The CDR3 is 14 amino acids. This CDR3 reads CASSPAPRDSPLHF. CDR3 nucleotide sequence: TGTGCCAGCAGCCCAGCCCCTCGTGATTCACCCCTCCACTTT.

V usage is TRBV19 and J usage is TRBJ2-1; 8 bases agree with TRBD2. Germline V CDR1 and CDR2: LNHDA, SQIVND (reference sequence). The junction had 10 bases not matched to a gene; V was cut back by 1 base and J by 8 bases. The CDR3 length is 16 residues. The CDR3 protein is CASSIGLAGIYHEQFF. CDR3 nucleotide sequence: TGTGCCAGTAGTATAGGGCTAGCGGGTATATACCATGAGCAGTTCTTC.

The CDR3 loop is CASSLDRGTDSGNTIYF. The CDR3 DNA reads as TGTGCCAGCAGCTTAGACCGCGGGACAGACTCTGGAAACACCATATATTTT. V usage is TRBV7-8 and J usage is TRBJ1-3; TRBD1 matches 7 bases. The V and J ends lost 1 base and 0 bases, in that order; junction bases with no gene match: 6. Germline values: CDR1 SGHVS, CDR2 FQNEAQ. This CDR3 spans 17 amino acids.

The chain employs TRBV19 and TRBJ1-5; TRBD1 matches at 7 bases. The germline V gene encodes CDR1 LNHDA and CDR2 SQIVND (reference sequence). The V and J ends lost 5 bases and 4 bases, in that order; junction bases with no gene match: 5. The CDR3 covers 14 residues. The CDR3 nucleotides read TGTGCCAGTAGTCGAGACAGGGCGAATCAGCCCCAGCATTTT. Protein: CASSRDRANQPQHF. Full variable domain (missing parts from reference TRBV19 and TRBJ1-5): DGGITQSPKYLFRKEGQNVTLSCEQNLNHDAMYWYRQDPGQGLRLIYYSQIVNDFQKGDIAEGYSVSREKKESFPLTVTSAQKNPTAFYLCASSRDRANQPQHFGDGTRLSIL.

This rearrangement joins TRBV7-8 to TRBJ1-2, with D uncertain. There are 12 residues in the CDR3. Germline V gene sequence: CDR1 SGHVS, CDR2 FQNEAQ. Trimming cost V 2 bases and J 8 bases, with 9 bases left between them. CDR3 residues: CASSLLGRGYTF. CDR3 DNA sequence: TGTGCCAGCAGCTTACTGGGTCGGGGCTACACCTTC.

The V call is TRBV4-1, the J call TRBJ2-3, with 10 bases identical to TRBD2. This CDR3 is 19 amino acids long. V lost 5 bases, J lost 4 bases, and 18 bases stayed unmatched. CDR1 and CDR2 from the germline V gene are MGHRA and YSYEKL. In nucleotides, the CDR3 is TGCGCCAGCAGCTCCCCTCAAGGTTCTAGCGGGGGTCTGGCAGATACGCAGTATTTT. Residues: CASSSPQGSSGGLADTQYF.

This sequence joins TRBV7-2 and TRBJ2-7, with a possible D match to TRBD1 (5 bases). V was shortened by 7 bases and J by 3 bases, with 13 bases between the two germline ends. The CDR3 loop spans 13 amino acids. Germline CDR1 and CDR2: SGHTA and FQGNSA. The CDR3 DNA reads as TGTGCCAGCACCATCAGGGCTAGCTACGAGCAGTACTTC. It encodes CASTIRASYEQYF.

This clone showed up just once. This chain joins TRBV6-6 and TRBJ1-1; 7 bases are a match to TRBD1. V shed 5 bases and J 4 bases; nucleotides not matched to a gene: 10. The germline CDR1 and CDR2 sequences are MNHNY and SVGAGI (reference sequence). The CDR3 length is 15 residues. The CDR3 reads CASSDPVGDSTEAFF. CDR3 in DNA: TGTGCCAGCAGTGACCCTGTGGGGGACAGCACTGAAGCTTTCTTT.

The V gene is TRBV7-3, the J gene TRBJ2-2; TRBD1 might be the D (5 bases). V was shortened by 4 bases and J by 5 bases, with 8 bases between the two germline ends. Germline assignment: CDR1 SGHTA and CDR2 FQGTGA. The CDR3 has 13 residues. The CDR3 loop is CASSSYRTGELFF. The CDR3 DNA sequence: TGTGCCAGCAGCTCCTACAGGACCGGGGAGCTGTTTTTT. Looking up the rest from reference TRBV7-3 and TRBJ2-2 gives the full variable domain: GAGVSQTPSNKVTEKGKYVELRCDPISGHTALYWYRQSLGQGPEFLIYFQGTGAADDSGLPNDRFFAVRPEGSVSTLKIQRTERGDSAVYLCASSSYRTGELFFGEGSRLTVL.

V is TRBV5-6 and J is TRBJ2-5, with D maybe TRBD1 (6 bases). Germline CDR1 SGHDT, CDR2 YYEEEE. The CDR3 is 14 amino acids. V was trimmed by 4 bases and J by 1 base, leaving 11 bases between them. The CDR3 loop is CASSKTDSQETQYF. The DNA of the CDR3 is TGTGCCAGCAGCAAAACGGACAGCCAAGAGACCCAGTACTTC.

The chain is built from TRBV5-1 and TRBJ2-1, with TRBD2 matching over 11 bases. V lost 5 bases, J lost 7 bases, and 11 bases stayed unmatched. Germline assignment: CDR1 SGHRS and CDR2 YFSETQ. There are 16 residues in the CDR3. Here the CDR3 reads CASSPNSGGARNEQFF. CDR3 DNA sequence: TGCGCCAGCAGTCCTAATAGCGGGGGGGCCCGTAATGAGCAGTTCTTC. Complete variable domain (other parts from reference TRBV5-1 and TRBJ2-1): KAGVTQTPRYLIKTRGQQVTLSCSPISGHRSVSWYQQTPGQGLQFLFEYFSETQRNKGNFPGRFSGRQFSNSRSEMNVSTLELGDSALYLCASSPNSGGARNEQFFGPGTRLTVL.

The chain is built from TRBV4-2 and TRBJ2-6; TRBD1 is a possible D gene (5 bases). V was shortened by 2 bases and J by 0 bases, with 11 bases between the two germline ends. The CDR3 has 17 amino acids. CDR1 is LGHNA, CDR2 YNFKEQ, per germline. This chain's CDR3 is CASSQFKGLSGANVLTF. In DNA form, the CDR3 reads TGTGCCAGCAGCCAATTTAAGGGGCTCTCTGGGGCCAACGTCCTGACTTTC.

With regard to this clone: The DNA is omitted, as the CDR3 cannot be located on it reliably, and the CDR3 follows TCRdb's listing. The rearrangement uses TRBV28 and TRBJ1-4; TRBD1 was called by the table and not checked on the DNA. Germline V lookup: CDR1 MDHEN, CDR2 SYDVKM. Ends included, the CDR3 has 15 residues. The chain's CDR3 is CASSLAQAIREKLFF.

The chain employs TRBV5-6 and TRBJ1-6; D gene unclear. V lost 0 bases to trimming and J lost 5 bases, with 6 bases between them. This CDR3 contains 14 residues. The germline V gene encodes CDR1 SGHDT and CDR2 YYEEEE. Here the CDR3 reads CASSLAGNNSPLHF. CDR3 nucleotide sequence: TGTGCCAGCAGCTTGGCGGGCAATAATTCACCCCTCCACTTT.

This sequence joins TRBV5-1 and TRBJ2-1, with D tentatively TRBD1 or TRBD2 (6 bases each). V shed 1 base and J shed 7 bases, with 9 bases lying between them. Germline V gene lookup returns CDR1 SGHRS and CDR2 YFSETQ. The length of the CDR3 is 13 residues. The CDR3, as DNA: TGCGCCAGCAGCTTGACGGGGGCGAATGAGCAGTTCTTC. Encoded protein: CASSLTGANEQFF.

This chain uses TRBV10-3 with TRBJ2-3, with TRBD2 matching over 10 bases. V dropped 2 bases and J dropped 0; count of bases not matched to a gene: 5. The length of the CDR3 is 17 residues. Per the germline V gene, CDR1 is ENHRY and CDR2 is SYGVKD. CDR3 residues: CAISEVLAGESTDTQYF. CDR3 coding DNA: TGTGCCATCAGTGAGGTTCTAGCGGGGGAGAGCACAGATACGCAGTATTTT.

This clone was seen only once. The chain uses TRBV5-6 and TRBJ2-7; a possible D gene is TRBD1 (5 bases). The CDR3 consists of 12 residues. The germline CDR1 and CDR2 sequences are SGHDT and YYEEEE. Trimming left V 1 base short and J 5 bases short, with 7 bases between. The CDR3 nucleotides are TGTGCCAGCAGCTTGTTAGGGGACGAGCAGTACTTC. Its translation: CASSLLGDEQYF.

The chain employs TRBV6-1 and TRBJ1-5; D is unresolved. V gave up 6 bases and J gave up 4 bases, with 10 bases separating them. The length of the CDR3 is 13 residues. Germline values: CDR1 MNHNS, CDR2 SASEGT. The CDR3 DNA is TGTGCCAGCAGAATCCGGGAGAATCAGCCCCAGCATTTT. Translation: CASRIRENQPQHF.

This rearrangement joins TRBV7-6 to TRBJ1-4, with unresolved D. V lost 2 bases and J lost 1, with 8 bases in between. In germline, CDR1 is SGHVS, CDR2 FNYEAQ. CDR3 length: 15 residues. The CDR3 nucleotides read TGTGCCAGCAGCTTACAGAGTTTAACTAATGAAAAACTGTTTTTT. Translation: CASSLQSLTNEKLFF.

This chain links TRBV28 with TRBJ2-7; 7 nucleotides match TRBD1. The V gene's germline CDR1 is MDHEN and CDR2 SYDVKM. V was pared by 5 bases and J by 0 bases, with 4 bases of the junction left unmatched. This CDR3 is built from 14 residues. The CDR3 DNA follows: TGTGCCAGCAGTAAGACAGGGCTCTCCTACGAGCAGTACTTC. Amino acid sequence: CASSKTGLSYEQYF.